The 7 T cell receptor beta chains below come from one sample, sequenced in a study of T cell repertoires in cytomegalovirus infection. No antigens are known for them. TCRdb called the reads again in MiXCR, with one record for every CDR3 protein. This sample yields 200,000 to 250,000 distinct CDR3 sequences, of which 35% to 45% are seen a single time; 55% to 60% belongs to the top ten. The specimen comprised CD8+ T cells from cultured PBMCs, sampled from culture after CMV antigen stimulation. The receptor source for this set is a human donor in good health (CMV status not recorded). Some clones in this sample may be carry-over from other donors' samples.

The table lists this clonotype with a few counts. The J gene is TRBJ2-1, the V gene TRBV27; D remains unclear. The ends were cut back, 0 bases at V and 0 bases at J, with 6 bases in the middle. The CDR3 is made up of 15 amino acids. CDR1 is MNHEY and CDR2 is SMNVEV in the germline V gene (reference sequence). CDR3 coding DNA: TGTGCCAGCAGTTTATCCAGAGGCTCCTACAATGAGCAGTTCTTC. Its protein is CASSLSRGSYNEQFF.

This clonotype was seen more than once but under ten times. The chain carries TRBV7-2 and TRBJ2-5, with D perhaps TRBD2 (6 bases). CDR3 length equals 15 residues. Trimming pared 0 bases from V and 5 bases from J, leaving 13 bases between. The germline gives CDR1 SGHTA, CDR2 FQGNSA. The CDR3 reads CASSLAAGFRETQYF. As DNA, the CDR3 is TGTGCCAGCAGCTTAGCCGCGGGATTTAGGGAGACCCAGTACTTC. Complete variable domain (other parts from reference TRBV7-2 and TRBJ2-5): GAGVSQSPSNKVTEKGKDVELRCDPISGHTALYWYRQSLGQGLEFLIYFQGNSAPDKSGLPSDRFSAERTGGSVSTLTIQRTQQEDSAVYLCASSLAAGFRETQYFGPGTRLLVL.

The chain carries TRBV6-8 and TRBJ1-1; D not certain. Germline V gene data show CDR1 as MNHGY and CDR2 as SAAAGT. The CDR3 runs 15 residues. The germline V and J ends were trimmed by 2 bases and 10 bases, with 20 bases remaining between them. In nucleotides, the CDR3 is TGTGCCAGCAGTTACCAGGAGGGTTATAATACCGTAGCTTTCTTT. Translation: CASSYQEGYNTVAFF.

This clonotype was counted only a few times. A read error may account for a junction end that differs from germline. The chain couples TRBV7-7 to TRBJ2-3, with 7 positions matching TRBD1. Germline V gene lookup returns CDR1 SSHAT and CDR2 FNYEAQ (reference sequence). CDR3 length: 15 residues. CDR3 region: CASSRGQQFTDTQYF. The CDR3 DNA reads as TGTGCTAGCAGCCGGGGACAGCAGTTCACAGATACGCAGTATTTT.

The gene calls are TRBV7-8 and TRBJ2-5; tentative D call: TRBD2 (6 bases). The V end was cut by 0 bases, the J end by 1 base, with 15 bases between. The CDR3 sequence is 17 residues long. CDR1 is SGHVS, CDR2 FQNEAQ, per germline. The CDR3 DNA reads TGTGCCAGCAGCTTAGCGGAGGCGGGGATCTTCCAAGAGACCCAGTACTTC. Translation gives CASSLAEAGIFQETQYF.

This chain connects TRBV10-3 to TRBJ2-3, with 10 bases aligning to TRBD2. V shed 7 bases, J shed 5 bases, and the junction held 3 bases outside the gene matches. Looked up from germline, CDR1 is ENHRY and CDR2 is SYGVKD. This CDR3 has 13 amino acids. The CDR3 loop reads CAITSGGEDTQYF. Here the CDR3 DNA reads TGTGCCATCACCAGCGGGGGGGAAGATACGCAGTATTTT.

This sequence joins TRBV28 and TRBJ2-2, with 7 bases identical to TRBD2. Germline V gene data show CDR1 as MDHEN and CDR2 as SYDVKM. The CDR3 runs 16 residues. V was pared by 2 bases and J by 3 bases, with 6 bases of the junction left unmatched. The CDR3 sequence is CASSLTGRVDTGELFF. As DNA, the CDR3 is TGTGCCAGCAGTTTAACGGGGAGGGTTGACACCGGGGAGCTGTTTTTT.